This T cell receptor (beta chain) was observed in a study of CD8 T cells in ankylosing spondylitis. Details on this clonotype: What it binds is unknown.

Germline V gene lookup returns CDR1 LGHNA and CDR2 YNFKEQ. V lost 0 bases, J lost 1 base, and 7 bases lay in between. The CDR3 contains 14 residues. Preparation of TCR beta libraries was done by quantitative 5'-RACE with molecular barcodes. TCRdb independently ran MiXCR on the 5' RACE reads; one entry per CDR3 protein. The sample consists of 650,000 to 800,000 distinct CDR3 sequences, roughly 20% of them appearing once. Findings and caveats of the study: Seemingly distinctive of ankylosing spondylitis blood was a TCR beta motif formed by eight highly homologous variants.

Sequencing was carried out using blood, either unsorted or a sorted T cell fraction (not recorded which). The J gene is TRBJ2-7, the V gene TRBV4-2; D gene unclear. This clonotype originated in a male donor with ankylosing spondylitis. The CDR3 DNA is TGTGCCAGCAGCCAAGATGAGCTATCCTACGAGCAGTACTTC. This codes for CASSQDELSYEQYF.